A selection of T cell receptor beta chains follows, all from one sample in a study of Tregs in tolerant kidney transplant recipients. Only in-frame clones appear in the TCRdb table, and some are missing; sequencing was by immunoSEQ multiplex PCR. The profile shows 98,000 or so clones, 90% of them singletons. The material was CD4+ T cells from blood, obtained before the transplant. These receptors came from a human donor who received a combined kidney and bone marrow transplant. Each CDR3 is given with its conserved first and last residue. The D gene is left open where the match is weak. Not every row has a clone size; where given, it reads once, few, many or a size class.

size: NA
J: TRBJ2-2
length: 16
D: TRBD1
V: TRBV29-1
DNA: TGCAGCGTTGGGACAGGGTCCTCCTCCGGCACCGGGGAGCTGTTTTTT
CDR3: CSVGTGSSSGTGELFF

size: NA
J: TRBJ1-1
length: 13
D: NA
V: TRBV11-2
DNA: TGTGCCAGCAGCTTAGGTCGGAACACTGAAGCTTTCTTT
CDR3: CASSLGRNTEAFF

size: once
J: TRBJ2-7
length: 15
D: NA
V: TRBV5-6
DNA: TGTGCCAGCAGCGACGGGACACGCGGTTATGTGGGGCAGTACTTC
CDR3: CASSDGTRGYVGQYF

size: once
J: TRBJ2-1
length: 17
D: TRBD2
V: TRBV5-1
DNA: TGCGCCAGCAGCTTGCCCTTACTAGCGGGGGTATACAATGAGCAGTTCTTC
CDR3: CASSLPLLAGVYNEQFF

size: NA
J: TRBJ1-4
length: 16
D: NA
V: TRBV18
DNA: TGTGCCAGCTCACCACGAGTTGGTGCAACTAATGAAAAACTGTTTTTT
CDR3: CASSPRVGATNEKLFF

size: NA
J: TRBJ2-7
length: 13
D: NA
V: TRBV6-6
DNA: TGTGCCAGCAGGGTGGGCGTCTACTACGAGCAGTACTTC
CDR3: CASRVGVYYEQYF

size: once
J: TRBJ1-5
length: 16
D: NA
V: TRBV19
DNA: TGTGCCAGTAGTCCAACGCAGGTCGGGGGCAATCAGCCCCAGCATTTT
CDR3: CASSPTQVGGNQPQHF

size: NA
J: TRBJ2-1
length: 15
D: TRBD1
V: TRBV7-7
DNA: TGTGCCAGCAGCACGGGACAGCAGACCTACAATGAGCAGTTCTTC
CDR3: CASSTGQQTYNEQFF

size: NA
J: TRBJ2-6
length: 17
D: TRBD1
V: TRBV2
DNA: TGTGCCAGCAGTGCCGGGACAGCCAGCTCTGGGGCCAACGTCCTGACTTTC
CDR3: CASSAGTASSGANVLTF

size: NA
J: TRBJ1-2
length: 16
D: NA
V: TRBV19
DNA: TGTGCCAGTAGTATAGACCCCCAGGAGGTTAACTATGGCTACACCTTC
CDR3: CASSIDPQEVNYGYTF

size: NA
J: TRBJ2-5
length: 12
D: NA
V: TRBV10-1
DNA: TGCGCCAGCAGTGATCGTCGGGAGACCCAGTACTTC
CDR3: CASSDRRETQYF

size: NA
J: TRBJ2-2
length: 16
D: TRBD2
V: TRBV6-6
DNA: TGTGCCAGCAGTCCGCTAGCGGGGTCGAACACCGGGGAGCTGTTTTTT
CDR3: CASSPLAGSNTGELFF